This T cell receptor (beta chain) was captured by sequencing in a study of neoadjuvant anti-PD-1 for oral cavity cancer. Notes on the study in general: Post-nivolumab, blood T cell clonality was significantly elevated in non-responders. With three patients per group, TCR findings need larger cohorts.

This clone came up once. The target antigen is unknown. Blood cells were analyzed directly, without culture or expansion. Some clones are missing from TCRdb's copy, which holds only in-frame ones; the method was immunoSEQ multiplex PCR. The sample comprises 75,000 or so clones, less than 85% of which are singletons, and 2.5% to 4% rests with the top ten. This material consisted of PBMCs, taken before nivolumab (anti-PD-1) treatment. The TCR comes from a person between 40 and 80 years old with oral cavity squamous cell carcinoma.

The chain's CDR3 is CASSLVPSGYEQYF. DNA of the CDR3: TGTGCCAGCAGCTTAGTACCTAGCGGCTACGAGCAGTACTTC. This sequence joins TRBV13 and TRBJ2-7, with TRBD2 identical over 7 bases. The germline gives CDR1 PRHDT, CDR2 FYEKMQ (reference sequence). Trimming cost V 1 base and J 3 bases; bases outside gene matches: 3. The CDR3 loop spans 14 amino acids.